The 28 T cell receptor beta chains reported below all come from one sample, sequenced in a study of blood T cell repertoires in COVID-19. TCRdb's copy holds only in-frame clones and misses some; the assay was immunoSEQ multiplex PCR. The sample includes 55,000 to 90,000 clones, more than 75% of them seen just once. The sample was peripheral blood. The receptor source for this set is a human donor in a cohort sampled during active COVID-19.

This clone was found once. The chain combines TRBV5-4 with TRBJ1-2; 8 nucleotides agree with TRBD1. This CDR3 comprises 13 residues. J was trimmed by 5 bases and V by 4 bases; bases with no gene match: 4. Looked up from germline, CDR1 is SGHNT and CDR2 is YYREEE (reference sequence). DNA of the CDR3: TGTGCCAGCAGCCAGGACAGGGAATATGGCTACACCTTC. Translation: CASSQDREYGYTF.

The chain has TRBV7-9 and TRBJ2-5; the match to TRBD1 covers 7 bases. This CDR3 has 15 residues. The junction had 8 bases not matched to a gene; V was cut back by 1 base and J by 6 bases. Germline assignment: CDR1 SEHNR and CDR2 FQNEAQ (reference sequence). In DNA form, the CDR3 reads TGTGCCAGCAGCTTAGAAGGGGACAGTATACAGACCCAGTACTTC. Its protein product is CASSLEGDSIQTQYF.

This chain joins TRBV5-1 and TRBJ2-5; D ambiguous. Germline CDR1 reads SGHRS; CDR2 reads YFSETQ. The CDR3 has 15 amino acids. Trimming removed 2 bases from V and 2 bases from J, with 13 bases in between. CDR3 sequence (DNA): TGCGCCAGCAGCTTTGGCGGCCAAAGTCAAGAGACCCAGTACTTC. Translating it yields CASSFGGQSQETQYF.

V usage is TRBV11-2 and J usage is TRBJ2-5, with D tentatively TRBD1 (6 bases). V was pared by 1 base and J by 5 bases, with 11 bases between. Germline loops: CDR1 SGHAT, CDR2 FQNNGV. This CDR3 region has 14 residues. DNA of the CDR3: TGTGCCAGCAGCTTAGTGGGTAGGGGGGAGACCCAGTACTTC. Amino acids: CASSLVGRGETQYF.

The rearrangement links TRBV6-2 or TRBV6-3 to TRBJ2-7; D gene unclear. The length of the CDR3 is 12 residues. CDR1 and CDR2 from the germline V gene are MNHEY and SVGEGT. V was trimmed by 6 bases and J by 8 bases, leaving 14 bases between them. The CDR3 loop reads CASSSPREKQYF. CDR3 DNA sequence: TGTGCCAGCAGCTCACCCCGAGAGAAGCAGTACTTC.

The chain uses TRBV6-5 and TRBJ2-5; D is possibly TRBD1 (6 bases). CDR1 and CDR2 (germline): MNHEY, SVGAGI. The CDR3 runs 14 residues. Trimming pared 6 bases from V and 2 bases from J, leaving 13 bases between. CDR3 coding DNA: TGTGCCAGCAGGCGGGCGGACAGACAAGAGACCCAGTACTTC. Translating gives CASRRADRQETQYF.

The CDR3 DNA is TGTGCCAGCAGGACAGGGCGCAACACTGAAGCTTTCTTT. Translating it yields CASRTGRNTEAFF. This sequence joins TRBV28 and TRBJ1-1; 7 bases align to TRBD1. The V and J ends lost 6 bases and 2 bases, in that order; junction bases with no gene match: 3. The CDR3 sequence is 13 residues long. Germline loops: CDR1 MDHEN, CDR2 SYDVKM.

This chain links TRBV21-1 with TRBJ2-3; the D call of TRBD2 is as the table states it, not checked on the DNA. TRBV21-1 is labeled a pseudogene. The CDR3 has 17 amino acids. CDR3: CASSKRGSSGSLDTQYF. Written as DNA, the CDR3 is TGTGCCAGCAGCAAACGGGGGTCTAGCGGGAGTTTGGATACGCAGTATTTT.

This chain uses TRBV20-1 with TRBJ2-5, with a tentative D call TRBD2 (6 bases). V was cut by 4 bases and J by 4 bases, with 7 bases left in between. CDR1 and CDR2 (germline): DFQATT, SNEGSKA (reference sequence). The CDR3 extends over 11 amino acids. The CDR3 is CSAIGGETQYF. DNA for the CDR3: TGCAGTGCTATCGGGGGAGAGACCCAGTACTTC.

The V gene is TRBV27, the J gene TRBJ2-7; D is perhaps TRBD2 (7 bases). Germline V gene sequence: CDR1 MNHEY, CDR2 SMNVEV (reference sequence). CDR3 length: 15 residues. With 7 bases removed from V and 2 bases from J, the gap between germline ends came to 18 bases. This CDR3 is CASTSRRGGTYEQYF. The CDR3 nucleotides are TGTGCCAGCACCTCCAGAAGGGGGGGAACCTACGAGCAGTACTTC.

Only one count was recorded for this clone. This chain links TRBV6-2 or TRBV6-3 with TRBJ2-4; D is possibly TRBD1 (5 bases). The CDR3 covers 17 residues. The germline CDR1 and CDR2 sequences are MNHEY and SVGEGT. Trimming cost V 0 bases and J 0 bases, with 12 bases left between them. The CDR3 coding sequence is TGTGCCAGCAGTTACTCCGATGACAGTAAAGCCAAAAACATTCAGTACTTC. This sequence encodes CASSYSDDSKAKNIQYF.

The rearrangement uses TRBV19 and TRBJ1-1, with 7 bases matching TRBD1. CDR3 length equals 17 residues. Germline loops: CDR1 LNHDA, CDR2 SQIVND (reference sequence). The trim removed 5 bases at V and 1 base at J, leaving 13 bases unmatched. CDR3 sequence (DNA): TGTGCCAGTAGTGCCCCTCTCCGGGACAGATGGAACACTGAAGCTTTCTTT. Translating gives CASSAPLRDRWNTEAFF.

The CDR3 protein is CASSTTGQNTQYF. The CDR3 DNA reads TGTGCCAGCAGTACGACGGGACAAAATACGCAGTATTTT. The chain carries TRBV12-3 or TRBV12-4 and TRBJ2-3; D may be TRBD1 (6 bases). The CDR3 covers 13 residues. Trimming pared 5 bases from V and 7 bases from J, leaving 13 bases between.

V and J are TRBV6-5 and TRBJ2-7, with a weak D call TRBD2 (5 bases). Trimming removed 7 bases at V and 6 bases at J, with 19 bases between. The CDR3 contains 14 residues. Germline CDR1 is MNHEY and CDR2 is SVGAGI. The CDR3 nucleotides are TGTGCCAGCACCCGGACGGGTATCCGGGGCGAGCAGTACTTC. The encoded protein is CASTRTGIRGEQYF.

The chain uses TRBV11-2 and TRBJ2-1; 14 bases line up with TRBD2. This CDR3 is built from 15 residues. Germline lookup yields CDR1 SGHAT and CDR2 FQNNGV. After removal of 5 bases from V and 10 bases from J, the junction contained 7 bases not matched to a gene. The DNA of the CDR3 is TGTGCCAGCAGCCAGACTAGCGGGAGGGTCCAGGAGCAGTTCTTC. Its protein product is CASSQTSGRVQEQFF.

V gene TRBV6-5 combines with J gene TRBJ2-7; a possible D gene is TRBD2 (6 bases). CDR1 is MNHEY, CDR2 SVGAGI, per germline. This CDR3 region has 15 residues. V gave up 0 bases and J gave up 3 bases, with 12 bases separating them. The CDR3 reads CASSYSRERDYEQYF. DNA of the CDR3: TGTGCCAGCAGTTACTCCCGGGAGAGAGACTACGAGCAGTACTTC.

The chain has TRBV25-1 and TRBJ2-2; D unclear. The CDR3 sequence is 18 residues long. V lost 4 bases and J lost 2, with 20 bases in between. Germline V lookup: CDR1 MGHDK, CDR2 SYGVNS. For the CDR3, the DNA is TGTGCCAGCAGTGGACTTCCACTCCCGGGTCACAACACCGGGGAGCTGTTTTTT. Translation gives CASSGLPLPGHNTGELFF.

The rearrangement links TRBV7-3 to TRBJ2-5; 10 nucleotides line up with TRBD2. V lost 5 bases to trimming and J lost 6 bases; unmatched junction nucleotides: 6. Germline-derived CDR1 and CDR2 are SGHTA and FQGTGA. The CDR3 has 14 amino acids. Written as DNA, the CDR3 is TGTGCCAGCAGCCTGGATAGCGGGGGGAAGACCCAGTACTTC. Translating gives CASSLDSGGKTQYF. Complete variable domain (other parts from reference TRBV7-3 and TRBJ2-5): GAGVSQTPSNKVTEKGKYVELRCDPISGHTALYWYRQSLGQGPEFLIYFQGTGAADDSGLPNDRFFAVRPEGSVSTLKIQRTERGDSAVYLCASSLDSGGKTQYFGPGTRLLVL.

This chain connects TRBV5-1 to TRBJ1-3; possibly TRBD1 for D (5 bases). V shed 0 bases and J shed 0 bases, with 13 bases lying between them. Per the germline V gene, CDR1 is SGHRS and CDR2 is YFSETQ. The CDR3 totals 17 residues. The CDR3: CASSLEGPTLSGNTIYF. The CDR3 DNA follows: TGCGCCAGCAGCTTGGAGGGGCCTACCCTCTCTGGAAACACCATATATTTT. Combining the CDR3 with reference TRBV5-1 and TRBJ1-3 gives the whole variable domain KAGVTQTPRYLIKTRGQQVTLSCSPISGHRSVSWYQQTPGQGLQFLFEYFSETQRNKGNFPGRFSGRQFSNSRSEMNVSTLELGDSALYLCASSLEGPTLSGNTIYFGEGSWLTVV.

The J gene is TRBJ2-3, the V gene TRBV6-5; D gene ambiguous. In germline, CDR1 is MNHEY, CDR2 SVGAGI. V lost 4 bases to trimming and J lost 5 bases, with 13 bases between them. This CDR3 contains 14 residues. The CDR3 sequence: CASSLATVGDTQYF. In nucleotides, the CDR3 is TGTGCCAGCAGTTTGGCGACTGTAGGAGATACGCAGTATTTT.

The chain links TRBV6-5 to TRBJ1-2, with a tentative D call TRBD1 (5 bases). V was trimmed by 0 bases and J by 8 bases, leaving 10 bases between them. Germline assignment: CDR1 MNHEY and CDR2 SVGAGI. The CDR3 runs to 13 residues. This CDR3 reads CASSYSGPRGYTF. The CDR3 nucleotides are TGTGCCAGCAGTTACTCGGGGCCGCGAGGCTACACCTTC.

The chain links TRBV9 to TRBJ1-1; D is unclear. There are 13 residues in the CDR3. Germline values: CDR1 SGDLS, CDR2 YYNGEE. Deletions cut 4 bases from V and 3 bases from J, with 10 bases between. CDR3 bases: TGTGCCAGCAGCTCGTGGAGTTACACTGAAGCTTTCTTT. Translating gives CASSSWSYTEAFF.

V is TRBV28 and J is TRBJ2-3, with 8 nucleotides matching TRBD1. From germline, CDR1 is MDHEN and CDR2 SYDVKM. The V gene end was trimmed by 6 bases and the J gene end by 6 bases; junction bases not matched to a gene: 5. The CDR3 has 13 amino acids. CDR3 protein: CASRAGGADTQYF. The DNA for the CDR3 is TGTGCCAGCAGGGCAGGGGGCGCGGATACGCAGTATTTT. Variable domain in full (rest from reference TRBV28 and TRBJ2-3): DVKVTQSSRYLVKRTGEKVFLECVQDMDHENMFWYRQDPGLGLRLIYFSYDVKMKEKGDIPEGYSVSREKKERFSLILESASTNQTSMYLCASRAGGADTQYFGPGTRLTVL.

The chain couples TRBV2 to TRBJ2-5; 9 bases line up with TRBD2. CDR1 is SNHLY, CDR2 FYNNEI, per germline. The CDR3 is made up of 15 amino acids. V shed 6 bases and J 6 bases; nucleotides not matched to a gene: 11. The CDR3 sequence is CASRRGGLELKTQYF. In DNA, the CDR3 is TGTGCCAGCAGGCGGGGGGGACTAGAGTTAAAGACCCAGTACTTC.

The rearrangement joins TRBV13 to TRBJ2-3; TRBD2 matches 7 bases. The V gene end was trimmed by 0 bases and the J gene end by 5 bases; junction bases not matched to a gene: 8. Per germline, CDR1 PRHDT and CDR2 FYEKMQ (reference sequence). The length of the CDR3 is 16 residues. Here the CDR3 DNA reads TGTGCCAGCAGCTTAGGAGGCGGGAGTTTTAGAGATACGCAGTATTTT. Translation: CASSLGGGSFRDTQYF.

This clone was detected only once. This sequence joins TRBV11-2 and TRBJ1-1; D remains ambiguous. Germline CDR1 and CDR2: SGHAT and FQNNGV. The CDR3 runs to 18 residues. V lost 0 bases to trimming and J lost 6 bases, with 23 bases between them. The CDR3 region is CASSLDNTPGTAVAEAFF. In DNA, the CDR3 is TGTGCCAGCAGCTTAGACAACACCCCGGGAACGGCGGTTGCTGAAGCTTTCTTT.

This sequence joins TRBV10-1 and TRBJ2-3; no reliable D call. The V and J ends lost 4 bases and 1 base respectively, with 6 bases between them. Germline V gives CDR1 WNHNN, CDR2 SYGVQD (reference sequence). The CDR3 sequence is 13 residues long. This CDR3 is CASSGLGTDTQYF. CDR3 nucleotides: TGCGCCAGCAGTGGACTCGGCACAGATACGCAGTATTTT.

The chain is built from TRBV12-3 or TRBV12-4 and TRBJ1-2; tentatively, D is TRBD1 (6 bases). The CDR3 has 13 amino acids. V was trimmed by 6 bases and J by 3 bases, leaving 11 bases between them. This CDR3 is CASSFTGYYGYTF. In DNA form, the CDR3 reads TGTGCCAGCAGCTTTACAGGGTACTATGGCTACACCTTC.